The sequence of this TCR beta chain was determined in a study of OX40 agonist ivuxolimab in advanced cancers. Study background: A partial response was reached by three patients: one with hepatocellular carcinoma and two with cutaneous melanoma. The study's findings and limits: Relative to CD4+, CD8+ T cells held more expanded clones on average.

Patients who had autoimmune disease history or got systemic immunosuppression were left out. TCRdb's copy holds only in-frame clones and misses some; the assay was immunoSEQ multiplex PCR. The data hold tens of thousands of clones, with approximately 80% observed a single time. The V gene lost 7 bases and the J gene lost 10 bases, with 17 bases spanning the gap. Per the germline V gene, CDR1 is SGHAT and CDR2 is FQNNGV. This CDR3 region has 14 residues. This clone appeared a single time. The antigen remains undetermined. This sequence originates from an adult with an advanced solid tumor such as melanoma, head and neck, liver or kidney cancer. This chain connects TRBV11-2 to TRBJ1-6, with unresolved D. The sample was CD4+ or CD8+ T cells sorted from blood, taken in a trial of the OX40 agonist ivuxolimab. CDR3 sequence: CASNRKALGSPLHF. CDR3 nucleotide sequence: TGTGCCAGCAACCGCAAGGCGTTAGGATCACCCCTCCACTTT.